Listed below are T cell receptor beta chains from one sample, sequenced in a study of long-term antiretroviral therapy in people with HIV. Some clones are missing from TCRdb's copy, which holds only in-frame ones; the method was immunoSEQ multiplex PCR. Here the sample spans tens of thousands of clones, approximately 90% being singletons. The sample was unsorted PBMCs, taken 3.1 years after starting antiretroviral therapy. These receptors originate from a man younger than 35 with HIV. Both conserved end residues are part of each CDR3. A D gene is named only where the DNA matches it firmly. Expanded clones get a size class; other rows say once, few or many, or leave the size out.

CDR3nt: TGTGCCAGCTTCGGACAGGGCTATGGCTACACCTTC
CDR3aa: CASFGQGYGYTF
v_gene: TRBV6-6
j_gene: TRBJ1-2
d_gene: TRBD1
abundance: once

CDR3nt: TGCGCCAGCACTGGGGACTATGGCTACACCTTC
CDR3aa: CASTGDYGYTF
v_gene: TRBV10-1
j_gene: TRBJ1-2
d_gene: -
abundance: once

CDR3nt: TGTGCCAGCAGCGTCAATCCGACAGCCTCCGGCCTCACAGATACGCAGTATTTT
CDR3aa: CASSVNPTASGLTDTQYF
v_gene: TRBV9
j_gene: TRBJ2-3
d_gene: -
abundance: -

CDR3nt: TGTGCCAGCAGTGAATACCTAGCGGGAGATACGCAGTATTTT
CDR3aa: CASSEYLAGDTQYF
v_gene: TRBV25-1
j_gene: TRBJ2-3
d_gene: TRBD2
abundance: -

CDR3nt: TGTGCCAGCAGCTTATCCGAAGTGTCCTACGAGCAGTACTTC
CDR3aa: CASSLSEVSYEQYF
v_gene: TRBV7-8
j_gene: TRBJ2-7
d_gene: -
abundance: -

CDR3nt: TGTGCCAGTAGTGGGGGGGATGGAACTGAAGCTTTCTTT
CDR3aa: CASSGGDGTEAFF
v_gene: TRBV19
j_gene: TRBJ1-1
d_gene: -
abundance: -

CDR3nt: TGTGCCAGCTCACCGGCGGGACGTGGAAACTATGGCTACACCTTC
CDR3aa: CASSPAGRGNYGYTF
v_gene: TRBV18
j_gene: TRBJ1-2
d_gene: -
abundance: -

CDR3nt: TGTGCCAGCAGTTTAAGTCTGGAGATTCTCGGCGGGCCTCCCCTCTCTGGGGCCAACGTCCTGACTTTC
CDR3aa: CASSLSLEILGGPPLSGANVLTF
v_gene: TRBV28
j_gene: TRBJ2-6
d_gene: -
abundance: -

CDR3nt: TGTGCCAGCAGTGAAGGAGGTGACGGCTCCTATAATTCACCCCTCCACTTT
CDR3aa: CASSEGGDGSYNSPLHF
v_gene: TRBV2
j_gene: TRBJ1-6
d_gene: -
abundance: -

CDR3nt: TGTGCCAGCAGCCAACTCGACAGGGACTACGAGCAGTACTTC
CDR3aa: CASSQLDRDYEQYF
v_gene: TRBV14
j_gene: TRBJ2-7
d_gene: TRBD1
abundance: -

CDR3nt: TGTGCCAGCATTGGAGGGACAGGGGCTTCAACGAGTCGGACCCAGTACTTC
CDR3aa: CASIGGTGASTSRTQYF
v_gene: TRBV7-9
j_gene: TRBJ2-5
d_gene: TRBD1
abundance: -

CDR3nt: TGTGCCAGCAGCCCGGATAACTATGGCTACACCTTC
CDR3aa: CASSPDNYGYTF
v_gene: TRBV4-2
j_gene: TRBJ1-2
d_gene: -
abundance: -

CDR3nt: TGTGCTAGTGGATATTCCGTCCGGCAGGACAGAAGCTCCTACGAGCAGTACTTC
CDR3aa: CASGYSVRQDRSSYEQYF
v_gene: TRBV12-5
j_gene: TRBJ2-7
d_gene: -
abundance: -